The subject of this entry is one T cell receptor (beta chain). Its antigen is not known. TCRdb passed the RT-PCR reads through MiXCR, listing each CDR3 protein once. The sample has around 760,000 distinct CDR3 sequences; about 14% are singletons. This sample is drawn from a study of response to subunit inactivated influenza vaccine. The CDR3 is made up of 15 amino acids. V lost 6 bases to trimming and J lost 0 bases, with 14 bases between them. Germline V gene lookup returns CDR1 MNHNS and CDR2 SASEGT. Study-wide points: New T cells are recruited in small numbers by each seasonal influenza vaccination, according to the authors' suggestion.

The sequencing used PBMCs from blood, collected 14 to 15 days before vaccination. The chain carries TRBV6-1 and TRBJ1-2; no definite D call. The TCR was taken from a man in his fifties or sixties who received an inactivated influenza vaccine. CDR3 loop: CASSPPGGANYGYTF. In DNA form, the CDR3 reads TGTGCCAGCAGCCCCCCCGGCGGAGCTAACTATGGCTACACCTTC.